The 4 T cell receptor beta chains reported below all come from one sample, sequenced in a study of cytomegalovirus exposure and HLA in healthy donors. TCRdb's copy holds only in-frame clones and misses some; the assay was immunoSEQ multiplex PCR. Here the sample spans 130,000 or so clones, roughly 89% being singletons. The sequenced sample was PBMCs. Receptors were obtained from a young woman in good health and CMV-seropositive.

This sequence joins TRBV23-1 and TRBJ1-5; no reliable D call. TRBV23-1 is sorted into the ORF group, with uncertain function. The length of the CDR3 is 19 residues. V was cut by 0 bases and J by 2 bases, with 20 bases left in between. The CDR3 coding sequence is TGCGCCAGCAGTCAATCCCCGAAGGGAAAAGGAGGTTGCAATCAGCCCCAGCATTTT. Translation gives CASSQSPKGKGGCNQPQHF.

The CDR3 region is CASSPTIGGARETQYF. CDR3 coding DNA: TGTGCCAGCAGCCCCACAATAGGCGGGGCCAGAGAGACCCAGTACTTC. This chain connects TRBV11-2 to TRBJ2-5, with D maybe TRBD2 (6 bases). The CDR3 runs to 16 residues. V shed 5 bases and J shed 4 bases, with 20 bases lying between them. Per germline, CDR1 SGHAT and CDR2 FQNNGV.

The V gene is TRBV11-2, the J gene TRBJ2-7, with D perhaps TRBD2 (5 bases). V lost 7 bases to trimming and J lost 4 bases, with 17 bases between them. Germline V gene sequence: CDR1 SGHAT, CDR2 FQNNGV. The CDR3 runs 14 residues. CDR3 nucleotides: TGTGCCAGCACCTCGAGGGTCCGGTTATACGAGCAGTACTTC. The encoded protein is CASTSRVRLYEQYF.

This rearrangement joins TRBV4-1 to TRBJ2-3; D not resolved. Trimming took 5 bases from V and 1 from J, leaving 4 bases between them. Looked up from germline, CDR1 is MGHRA and CDR2 is YSYEKL. The CDR3 runs 12 residues. The CDR3: CASSSGTDTQYF. CDR3 bases: TGCGCCAGCAGCTCGGGCACAGATACGCAGTATTTT.